This TCR beta chain was found in a study of T cell responses to AZD1222 COVID-19 vaccine. Whole-study results and caveats: Baseline seropositivity characterized only a handful of AZD1222 recipients. Spike-specific TCR breadth and depth rose after two AZD1222 doses. The donor cohort was predominantly white British with a female majority, and clonal diversity may have been underestimated.

Data came from immunoSEQ multiplex PCR; TCRdb stores just in-frame clones and leaves some out. This table has some 120,000 clones, over 85% appearing once. Germline loops: CDR1 KGHSH, CDR2 LQKENI. The CDR3 has 15 amino acids. The V gene end was trimmed by 3 bases and the J gene end by 5 bases; junction bases not matched to a gene: 7. Concerning this clone: Its antigen is undetermined.

The receptor's source is an adult in good health. This sequence joins TRBV18 and TRBJ2-5; 9 bases agree with TRBD1. The source material was peripheral blood, sampled on day 0 of AZD1222 vaccination. The CDR3, as DNA: TGTGCCAGCTCACCTGCCGGGACAGGGCGGGAGACCCAGTACTTC. Amino acid sequence: CASSPAGTGRETQYF.